The present T cell receptor beta chain was sequenced within a study of T cell responses to AZD1222 COVID-19 vaccine (dated by TCRdb to 2020 to 2023). In the study overall: TCR sequencing covered over 230 trial participants: 207 given two doses of AZD1222 and approximately 26 given two doses of MenACWY control vaccine. Trial participants were enrolled by age into 18-55, 56-69 and 70-plus year subgroups, with approximately 150, 30 and 60 TCR-sequenced participants respectively. On the study overall, not on this receptor specifically: Reportedly, close to half of the unique spike-specific TCRs recognized epitopes lying outside the regions that are mutated in the B.1.351 and B.1.1.7 variants. In the small 56-69-year group, the increase in depth fell short of significance, most likely because of low power. Because no samples from the day 14 peak response were available, repertoires could be characterized only after the peak T cell response. Spike-specific TCR breadth and depth rose significantly after two AZD1222 doses compared with day 0 and with MenACWY recipients. Most participants were white British and females outnumbered males, and the authors suggested that clonal diversity may have been underestimated. The whole spike protein was spanned by vaccine-associated CD4 TCRs, and dominant responses were seen in regions 160-218 and 743-854. Conclusions about previously exposed vaccinees are limited because only six or seven AZD1222 recipients were SARS-CoV-2 seropositive at baseline.

The time point label of this sample denotes: about 28 days (+/-7) after the second vaccine dose. AZD1222 recipients whose second dose came at about 4 weeks and those whose second dose came at about 12 weeks were combined into one group, since spike-specific TCR depth and breadth did not differ between the two schedules. The vaccinee samples were drawn from two UK trials, COV001 and COV002, one of which was a single-blind randomized controlled phase 2/3 trial testing AZD1222 (ChAdOx1 nCoV-19) in healthy adults. For TCRbeta chain sequencing, PBMC samples were collected from trial participants at day 0 and at day 28 after the second dose. The CDR3 regions of human TCRbeta chains were analyzed by immunosequencing. In the authors' own workflow: Repertoire TCRs were checked for matches against a reference library of SARS-CoV-2-specific TCRs that had been generated using the MIRA antigen-specificity platform. Breadth was defined as the fraction of unique TCRs that were SARS-CoV-2-associated, and depth was defined as the fraction of total T cells that were SARS-CoV-2-associated. Using the MIRA data, each spike-specific TCR was assigned both to the spike region to which the TCR was reactive and to a CD4 or CD8 class. Log10-transformed breadth and depth values were compared by one-way ANOVA with Sidak's multiple comparisons tests. The immuneACCESS repertoire file appears here via TCRdb, limited to in-frame rearrangements. These files lack a portion of the clones; in checked studies, under half of the deficit traces to unresolved V genes, and the cause of the others is not known. The D gene and trimming were derived from the DNA, and the V and J assignments and clone size from that table. This sample comprises around 150,000 clones, approximately 91% of them detected only once. Jointly, the top ten make up 1.5% to 2.5% of the sample.

On this clone: This receptor's antigen is unknown. One base away there is no much larger clone; base qualities are not given.

From the germline V gene, CDR1 is WSHSY and CDR2 is SAAADI. The CDR3, cysteine through phenylalanine, is 18 amino acids long. The only DNA kept is the CDR3, 54 bases in frame from the first base. From V the trimming removes 4 bases and from J it removes 3 bases, while the gene matches leave 15 bases of the junction unaccounted for. The source material was peripheral blood, sampled 28 days after the second AZD1222 dose. This receptor was taken from an adult who received the AZD1222 COVID-19 vaccine. The rearrangement combines TRBV10-2 with TRBJ1-5; 7 junctional bases match TRBD1. The DNA is TGCGCCAGCAGTGGATGGGACAGCGGGGTGTCGGACAATCAGCCCCAGCATTTT. Translated, this is CASSGWDSGVSDNQPQHF.